This section outlines one T cell receptor beta chain sequence together with its context. Its target is not known. The table came from immunoSEQ multiplex PCR; TCRdb's copy has only in-frame clones and leaves some out. The sample comprises more than 110,000 clones, 80% to 95% of which are singletons, and 1.5% rests with the top ten. The data stem from a study of CD4+ T cells in melanoma. Points from the study as a whole: A reported correlation linked neoantigen-specific CD4+ T cells to CD8+, macrophage and B cell function.

CDR3 length: 20 amino acids. Germline V CDR1 and CDR2: SNHLY, FYNNEI. Trimming stripped 3 bases from V and 4 bases from J, with 31 bases between. The chain recombines TRBV2 with TRBJ2-7; D could derive from TRBD1 or TRBD2 (6 bases each). This receptor was identified in a human donor with melanoma. In DNA, the CDR3 is TGTGCCAGCAGTGACCCTGGGGGGCACAGTACCGGGTGGAGAGTTTACGAGCAGTACTTC. This sequence encodes CASSDPGGHSTGWRVYEQYF.